Each of the 22 T cell receptor beta chains below was sequenced from the same sample in a study of T-cell memory formation after mild COVID-19. TCRdb recomputed calls from the 5' RACE reads with MiXCR, one row per CDR3 protein. The table lists 470,000 or so distinct CDR3 sequences, about a sixth of them singletons. What was sequenced was PBMCs or a T cell subset sorted from them (not recorded which). The receptors derive from a man between 18 and 29 years old who had mild COVID-19 (a few samples of this study predate the infection). Cell type and time point are not known.

The chain has TRBV3-1 and TRBJ2-7, with D possibly TRBD1 on 6 matching bases. CDR1 and CDR2 (germline): LGHDT, YNNKEL (reference sequence). This CDR3 spans 15 amino acids. Trimming cost V 1 base and J 2 bases, with 12 bases left between them. The CDR3 nucleotides read TGTGCCAGCAGCCAAGGGGGCCCAGGGGCCTACGAGCAGTACGTC. Its translation: CASSQGGPGAYEQYV.

The V and J genes are TRBV27 and TRBJ1-5; tentatively, D is TRBD1 (6 bases). V was pared by 9 bases and J by 4 bases, with 16 bases between. The CDR3 extends over 14 amino acids. The germline V gene encodes CDR1 MNHEY and CDR2 SMNVEV (reference sequence). DNA for the CDR3: TGTGCCAGTAGATCGGCAGGGGTGAATCAGCCCCAGCATTTT. It specifies CASRSAGVNQPQHF.

This chain joins TRBV7-3 and TRBJ2-1, with a tentative D call TRBD2 (6 bases). The V end lost 2 bases, the J end lost 7 bases, and 21 bases lay between the germline ends. The CDR3 is 17 amino acids. Germline-derived CDR1 and CDR2 are SGHTA and FQGTGA. The CDR3 is CASSLGHAGSLGNEQFF. CDR3 DNA sequence: TGTGCCAGCAGCTTAGGGCACGCGGGATCCCTTGGGAATGAGCAGTTCTTC.

The chain is built from TRBV11-2 and TRBJ2-7, with TRBD2 matching over 11 bases. The CDR3 is 16 amino acids. V dropped 4 bases and J dropped 1; count of bases not matched to a gene: 6. CDR1 is SGHAT, CDR2 FQNNGV, per germline. The CDR3 DNA is TGTGCCAGCAGCTCGCAGACTAGCGGGGTTTCCTACGAGCAGTACTTC. Its translation is CASSSQTSGVSYEQYF.

The chain carries TRBV6-1 and TRBJ2-1, with 9 nucleotides matching TRBD2. The CDR3 has 16 amino acids. Looked up from germline, CDR1 is MNHNS and CDR2 is SASEGT. J gave up 10 bases and V 5 bases, and 15 bases lay outside the gene matches. Here the CDR3 reads CASSPSGDLPSAEQFF. As DNA, the CDR3 is TGTGCCAGCAGTCCTAGCGGGGACCTCCCGAGCGCGGAGCAGTTCTTC.

This clonotype has a handful of counts. V gene TRBV5-6 combines with J gene TRBJ1-5; D is undetermined. V gave up 2 bases and J gave up 7 bases, with 13 bases separating them. Germline V lookup: CDR1 SGHDT, CDR2 YYEEEE. The length of the CDR3 is 14 residues. CDR3 DNA sequence: TGTGCCAGCAGCTTCGACACCTTAAACCAGCCCCAGCATTTT. This gives the protein CASSFDTLNQPQHF.

V gene TRBV7-6 combines with J gene TRBJ2-1, with a possible D match to TRBD2 (5 bases). The CDR3 contains 17 residues. Germline-derived CDR1 and CDR2 are SGHVS and FNYEAQ. V lost 5 bases and J lost 0, with 17 bases in between. CDR3 in amino acids: CASSPGSGQSSYNEQFF. The CDR3 nucleotides read TGTGCCAGCAGCCCGGGGTCCGGGCAAAGCTCCTACAATGAGCAGTTCTTC.

The rearrangement uses TRBV6-5 and TRBJ2-5; possibly TRBD2 for D (5 bases). Trimming left V 2 bases short and J 6 bases short, with 10 bases between. Germline CDR1 reads MNHEY; CDR2 reads SVGAGI. This CDR3 is built from 13 residues. The CDR3 loop reads CASSYEGSQTQYF. The CDR3 DNA reads as TGTGCCAGCAGTTACGAGGGAAGTCAGACCCAGTACTTC.

The rearrangement links TRBV10-3 to TRBJ2-1; D is undetermined. This CDR3 is 11 amino acids long. The V end lost 7 bases, the J end lost 7 bases, and 8 bases lay between the germline ends. Germline V gives CDR1 ENHRY, CDR2 SYGVKD. The CDR3 bases are TGTGCCATCAAGGACCCTAATGAGCAGTTCTTC. Protein: CAIKDPNEQFF.

This clonotype has more than one count but fewer than ten. The chain couples TRBV28 to TRBJ2-7; D ambiguous. V was cut by 10 bases and J by 1 base, with 11 bases left in between. Germline-derived CDR1 and CDR2 are MDHEN and SYDVKM. The CDR3 runs 12 residues. The CDR3: CATTRGSYEQYV. The CDR3 DNA reads TGTGCCACTACCCGTGGGTCCTACGAGCAGTACGTC.

The chain has TRBV12-3 or TRBV12-4 and TRBJ2-5; D call uncertain. CDR3 length equals 14 residues. Between the trimmed V and J ends, which lost 6 bases and 2 bases, there was a span of 13 bases. The CDR3 region is CASSPLARQETQYF. CDR3 DNA sequence: TGTGCCAGCAGCCCCTTGGCCCGTCAAGAGACCCAGTACTTC.

The genes are TRBV10-3 and TRBJ2-5; a possible D gene is TRBD2 (6 bases). The V gene's germline CDR1 is ENHRY and CDR2 SYGVKD. This CDR3 comprises 13 residues. The V end lost 0 bases, the J end lost 5 bases, and 7 bases lay between the germline ends. The DNA for the CDR3 is TGTGCCATCAGTGAGTCGCTAGCGGAGACCCAGTACTTC. Residues: CAISESLAETQYF.

The V call is TRBV7-2, the J call TRBJ2-1, with a weak D call TRBD1 (5 bases). The CDR3 has 15 residues. V lost 1 base to trimming and J lost 2 bases, with 9 bases between them. The V gene's germline CDR1 is SGHTA and CDR2 FQGNSA. The CDR3, as DNA: TGTGCCAGCAGCTTAGTAACCAGGGCCTACAATGAGCAGTTCTTC. It translates to CASSLVTRAYNEQFF.

The gene calls are TRBV7-2 and TRBJ2-3; D perhaps matches TRBD1 (6 bases). CDR1 is SGHTA, CDR2 FQGNSA, per germline. V shed 5 bases and J shed 5 bases, with 20 bases lying between them. The CDR3 covers 16 residues. The CDR3 region has the DNA TGTGCCAGCAGCCCCCGTTCCAGCGGCAGGGGAGATACGCAGTATTTT. This codes for CASSPRSSGRGDTQYF.

This clonotype was detected only a few times. The chain is built from TRBV4-1 and TRBJ2-4; 7 bases are a match to TRBD2. Trimming took 0 bases from V and 6 from J; bases not matched to a gene: 5. Germline V lookup: CDR1 MGHRA, CDR2 YSYEKL. There are 15 residues in the CDR3. This CDR3 reads CASSQDREAGNIQYF. Here the CDR3 DNA reads TGCGCCAGCAGCCAAGACCGGGAGGCAGGAAACATTCAGTACTTC.

This clonotype was seen a few times. This chain joins TRBV20-1 and TRBJ2-7, with D unresolved. V gave up 1 base and J gave up 3 bases, with 10 bases separating them. Germline CDR1 is DFQATT and CDR2 is SNEGSKA (reference sequence). The CDR3 runs 13 residues. CDR3 sequence reads: CSARGHTNYEQYV. In DNA, the CDR3 is TGCAGTGCTAGAGGTCACACTAACTACGAGCAGTACGTC.

The sample holds many counts of this clonotype. This rearrangement joins TRBV7-9 to TRBJ2-2, with D maybe TRBD2 (5 bases). Germline CDR1 and CDR2: SEHNR and FQNEAQ (reference sequence). Trimming stripped 2 bases from V and 6 bases from J, with 7 bases between. The CDR3 is 13 residues long. Here the CDR3 DNA reads TGTGCCAGCAGCTTATCGGGATCCGGGGAGCTGTTTTTT. Translated: CASSLSGSGELFF.

The CDR3 DNA reads as TGTGCCATCAGTGAACAGGGGACGGATACGCAGTATTTT. Protein sequence: CAISEQGTDTQYF. The gene calls are TRBV10-3 and TRBJ2-3, with 7 bases lining up with TRBD1. V was pared by 3 bases and J by 6 bases, with 3 bases of the junction left unmatched. The germline V gene has CDR1 ENHRY and CDR2 SYGVKD. The CDR3 runs to 13 residues.

This clonotype appeared a few times. J is TRBJ2-1 and V is TRBV5-1; D is undetermined. The germline V gene encodes CDR1 SGHRS and CDR2 YFSETQ. Deletions cut 0 bases from V and 0 bases from J, with 7 bases between. This CDR3 is 15 amino acids long. The CDR3 nucleotides read TGCGCCAGCAGCTTGGAGGCAAACTCCTACAATGAGCAGTTCTTC. It yields the protein CASSLEANSYNEQFF.

V and J are TRBV6-4 and TRBJ2-1, with a possible D match to TRBD2 (6 bases). From germline, CDR1 is MRHNA and CDR2 SNTAGT. V was shortened by 6 bases and J by 6 bases, with 15 bases between the two germline ends. The CDR3 extends over 14 amino acids. CDR3 coding DNA: TGTGCCAGCAGCCCCGGGAGAGGGGCCAATGAGCAGTTCTTC. It translates to CASSPGRGANEQFF.

The chain has TRBV11-2 and TRBJ1-3, with a weak D call TRBD1 (6 bases). V was clipped by 4 bases and J by 1 base, with 23 bases between them. Germline V gives CDR1 SGHAT, CDR2 FQNNGV. This CDR3 is 19 amino acids long. CDR3 in DNA: TGTGCCAGCAGCTCGACCGGGACACACCACCGCGAATCTGGAAACACCATATATTTT. Its translation is CASSSTGTHHRESGNTIYF.

CDR3 sequence reads: CASSLPGRGSGNTIYF. The CDR3 DNA follows: TGCGCCAGCAGCTTGCCGGGGAGAGGCTCTGGAAACACCATATATTTT. The chain combines TRBV5-1 with TRBJ1-3; D gene ambiguous. The V end was cut by 1 base, the J end by 0 bases, with 11 bases between. The germline gives CDR1 SGHRS, CDR2 YFSETQ. The CDR3 contains 16 residues.